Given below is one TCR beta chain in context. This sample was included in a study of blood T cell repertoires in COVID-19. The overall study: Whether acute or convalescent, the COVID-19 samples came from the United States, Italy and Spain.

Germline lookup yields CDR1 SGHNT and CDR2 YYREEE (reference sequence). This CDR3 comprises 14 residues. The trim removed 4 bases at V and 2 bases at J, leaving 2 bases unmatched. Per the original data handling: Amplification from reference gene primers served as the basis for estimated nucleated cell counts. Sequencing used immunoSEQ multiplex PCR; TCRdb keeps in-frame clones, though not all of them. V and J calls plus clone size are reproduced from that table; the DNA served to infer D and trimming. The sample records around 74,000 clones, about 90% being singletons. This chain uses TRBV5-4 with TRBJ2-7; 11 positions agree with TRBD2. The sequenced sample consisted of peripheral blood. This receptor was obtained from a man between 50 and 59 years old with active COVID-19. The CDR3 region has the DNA TGTGCCAGCAGCCGACTAGCGGGAACCTACGAGCAGTACTTC. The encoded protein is CASSRLAGTYEQYF.